Shown below are 4 T cell receptor beta chains from a single sample sequenced in a study of molecular identifiers for immune sequencing clone quantification. One entry per CDR3 protein results from TCRdb running MiXCR on the PCR reads. This table has tens of thousands of distinct CDR3 sequences, less than 20% appearing once. The sample comprised naive CD8+ T cells from blood, with Jurkat cell RNA spiked in. Subset meaning: FACS-sorted CD8+CD4-CCR7+CD45RA+ naive T cells. The receptors stem from a human donor in good health. Some libraries in this study had Jurkat cell RNA spiked in.

Many counts were recorded for this clonotype. The V call is TRBV7-2, the J call TRBJ2-7; 7 nucleotides align to TRBD2. Germline V gene lookup returns CDR1 SGHTA and CDR2 FQGNSA. The V gene end was trimmed by 3 bases and the J gene end by 0 bases; junction bases not matched to a gene: 5. CDR3 size: 15 residues. This CDR3 reads CASSFNGGSSYEQYF. In DNA form, the CDR3 reads TGTGCCAGCAGCTTCAACGGGGGGAGCTCCTACGAGCAGTACTTC.

This clonotype was detected many times. The V and J genes are TRBV12-3 or TRBV12-4 and TRBJ2-3, with 7 positions matching TRBD1. V shed 9 bases and J 1 base; nucleotides not matched to a gene: 1. The CDR3 has 12 amino acids. The CDR3 sequence is CASQGGTDTQYF. The CDR3 bases are TGTGCCAGTCAGGGGGGCACAGATACGCAGTATTTT.

This clonotype has ten or more counts. In nucleotides, the CDR3 is TGCGCCAGCAGCACTCTGGTGCAATTAGCTGGGGCCAACGTCCTGACTTTC. Translated: CASSTLVQLAGANVLTF. The J gene is TRBJ2-6, the V gene TRBV10-2; D not certain. CDR1 and CDR2 from the germline V gene are WSHSY and SAAADI. V shed 6 bases and J shed 2 bases, with 17 bases lying between them. This CDR3 spans 17 amino acids.

A word on this clonotype: Sequence at one end of the junction differs from germline and may be a read error. The chain uses TRBV2 and TRBJ2-2; tentative D call: TRBD2 (6 bases). The CDR3 runs to 16 residues. Germline values: CDR1 SNHLY, CDR2 FYNNEI. CDR3 coding DNA: TGTGCCAGCAGTCCCCGACTAGTTTTGACGACCGGGGAGCTGGTTTTT. The encoded protein is CASSPRLVLTTGELVF.